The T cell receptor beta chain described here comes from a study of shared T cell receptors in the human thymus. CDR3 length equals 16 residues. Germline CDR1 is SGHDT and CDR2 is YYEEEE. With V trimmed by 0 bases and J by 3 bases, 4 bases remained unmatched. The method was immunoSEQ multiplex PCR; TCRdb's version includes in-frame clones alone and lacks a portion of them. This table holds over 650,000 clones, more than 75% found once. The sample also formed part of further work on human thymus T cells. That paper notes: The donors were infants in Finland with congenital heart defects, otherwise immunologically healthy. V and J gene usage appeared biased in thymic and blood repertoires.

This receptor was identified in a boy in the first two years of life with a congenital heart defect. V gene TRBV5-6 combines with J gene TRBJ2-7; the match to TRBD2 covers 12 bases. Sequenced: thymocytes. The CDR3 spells CASSLGTSGIFYEQYF. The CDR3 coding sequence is TGTGCCAGCAGCTTGGGGACTAGCGGGATCTTCTACGAGCAGTACTTC.